What follows are 26 T cell receptor beta chains derived from one specimen sequenced in a study of cytomegalovirus exposure and HLA in healthy donors. Primers: 60 Vbeta forward and 13 Jbeta reverse. Libraries were prepared by immunoSEQ multiplex PCR; TCRdb keeps only in-frame clonotypes and omits some of them. Here the sample spans about 130,000 clones, 80% being singletons. The specimen was PBMCs. Receptors were obtained from a female donor in good health and CMV-seronegative.

The CDR3 sequence is CASSLPLTGEKLFF. The CDR3 DNA is TGTGCCAGCAGTTTACCCCTGACGGGGGAAAAACTGTTTTTT. V and J are TRBV28 and TRBJ1-4, with D hard to call. This CDR3 has 14 residues. Trimming removed 2 bases from V and 8 bases from J, with 12 bases in between. Germline CDR1 reads MDHEN; CDR2 reads SYDVKM.

This chain connects TRBV5-1 to TRBJ2-5; D not resolved. The V end was cut by 0 bases, the J end by 1 base, with 7 bases between. The V gene's germline CDR1 is SGHRS and CDR2 YFSETQ. CDR3 length: 14 amino acids. The CDR3 nucleotides read TGCGCCAGCAGCTTGGCACGGAGCCAAGAGACCCAGTACTTC. It yields the protein CASSLARSQETQYF.

This clone was found a few times. The rearrangement uses TRBV6-5 and TRBJ2-7; D unresolved. Germline CDR1 reads MNHEY; CDR2 reads SVGAGI. Trimming pared 5 bases from V and 4 bases from J, leaving 6 bases between. The CDR3 is made up of 11 amino acids. The CDR3 sequence: CASSDGYEQYF. The CDR3 DNA reads TGTGCCAGCAGTGACGGGTACGAGCAGTACTTC.

The V call is TRBV2, the J call TRBJ1-5; a weak D match, TRBD1 (6 bases). CDR1 is SNHLY and CDR2 is FYNNEI in the germline V gene. The CDR3 is made up of 13 amino acids. V shed 3 bases and J shed 10 bases, with 13 bases lying between them. CDR3 sequence (DNA): TGTGCCAGCAGTGAGTACCGGGGACACCCCCAGCATTTT. It encodes CASSEYRGHPQHF.

The V call is TRBV7-9, the J call TRBJ2-5, with D tentatively TRBD1 (5 bases). V lost 7 bases, J lost 1 base, and 10 bases lay in between. Looked up from germline, CDR1 is SEHNR and CDR2 is FQNEAQ (reference sequence). The CDR3 contains 13 residues. CDR3 in amino acids: CASTPDIQETQYF. The CDR3, as DNA: TGTGCCAGCACCCCGGACATCCAAGAGACCCAGTACTTC. Based on the CDR3 plus reference TRBV7-9 and TRBJ2-5, the full variable domain is DTGVSQNPRHKITKRGQNVTFRCDPISEHNRLYWYRQTLGQGPEFLTYFQNEAQLEKSRLLSDRFSAERPKGSFSTLEIQRTEQGDSAMYLCASTPDIQETQYFGPGTRLLVL.

The chain has TRBV4-2 and TRBJ1-5; 8 nucleotides align to TRBD1. CDR1 and CDR2 (germline): LGHNA, YNFKEQ. After removal of 4 bases from V and 7 bases from J, the junction contained 9 bases not matched to a gene. The CDR3 spans 15 residues. For the CDR3, the DNA is TGTGCCAGCAGCCCGGACAGGGCCACTGGGCAGCCCCAGCATTTT. It specifies CASSPDRATGQPQHF.

In this sample, this clone turned up once. Its ends do not fully match the called genes, so a read error is possible. The CDR3 loop reads CSSSLQGVSRTDTQYF. CDR3 coding DNA: TGTTCCAGCAGCTTACAGGGGGTGTCTCGCACAGATACGCAGTATTTT. This chain uses TRBV7-9 with TRBJ2-3; 8 bases line up with TRBD1. The V gene's germline CDR1 is SEHNR and CDR2 FQNEAQ (reference sequence). The CDR3 is made up of 16 amino acids. Complete variable domain (other parts from reference TRBV7-9 and TRBJ2-3): DTGVSQNPRHKITKRGQNVTFRCDPISEHNRLYWYRQTLGQGPEFLTYFQNEAQLEKSRLLSDRFSAERPKGSFSTLEIQRTEQGDSAMYLCSSSLQGVSRTDTQYFGPGTRLTVL.

This clone has more than one count but fewer than ten. The chain combines TRBV6-6 with TRBJ1-1; 8 bases are shared with TRBD1. This CDR3 region has 15 residues. Unmatched junction bases numbered 9, after V lost 2 bases and J lost 7 bases. Germline V gene lookup returns CDR1 MNHNY and CDR2 SVGAGI (reference sequence). The CDR3 sequence: CASSYHTDRVREAFF. CDR3 nucleotides: TGTGCCAGCAGTTACCACACGGACAGGGTGCGTGAAGCTTTCTTT.

The chain uses TRBV6-1 and TRBJ2-5, with TRBD1 identical over 7 bases. CDR1 and CDR2 (germline): MNHNS, SASEGT. The CDR3 is 15 amino acids. V gave up 6 bases and J gave up 0 bases; unmatched junction bases: 7. CDR3 amino acids: CASSKGGINQETQYF. CDR3 DNA sequence: TGTGCCAGCAGCAAAGGGGGCATAAACCAAGAGACCCAGTACTTC.

The rearrangement uses TRBV6-6 and TRBJ2-1, with D possibly TRBD2 on 6 matching bases. CDR3 length equals 16 residues. Germline values: CDR1 MNHNY, CDR2 SVGAGI (reference sequence). The V end lost 0 bases, the J end lost 0 bases, and 9 bases lay between the germline ends. CDR3 sequence reads: CASSYSTSPSYNEQFF. The CDR3 DNA reads as TGTGCCAGCAGTTACTCGACTAGTCCCTCCTACAATGAGCAGTTCTTC.

The chain recombines TRBV7-7 with TRBJ2-5; 9 bases line up with TRBD1. Germline CDR1 reads SSHAT; CDR2 reads FNYEAQ (reference sequence). This CDR3 has 15 amino acids. With 4 bases clipped from V and 0 bases from J, the junction kept 3 bases outside the gene matches. The CDR3 spells CASSSRDRDQETQYF. CDR3 coding DNA: TGTGCCAGCAGCTCCCGGGACAGGGACCAAGAGACCCAGTACTTC.

The genes are TRBV29-1 and TRBJ2-5, with a possible D match to TRBD1 (5 bases). Trimming stripped 7 bases from V and 3 bases from J, with 15 bases between. This CDR3 spans 13 amino acids. CDR1 is SQVTM and CDR2 is ANQGSEA in the germline V gene. CDR3: CSAEGRVEETQYF. The CDR3 DNA sequence: TGCAGCGCCGAAGGCAGGGTAGAAGAGACCCAGTACTTC.

V is TRBV5-1 and J is TRBJ2-7; 9 bases are shared with TRBD1. The CDR3 sequence is 14 residues long. J gave up 2 bases and V 0 bases, and 0 bases lay outside the gene matches. Germline lookup yields CDR1 SGHRS and CDR2 YFSETQ. CDR3 loop: CASSLGTGAYEQYF. The CDR3 DNA sequence: TGCGCCAGCAGCTTGGGGACAGGGGCCTACGAGCAGTACTTC.

Details on this clone: This CDR3 is also generated by other DNA sequences in the sample. V is TRBV25-1 and J is TRBJ2-7, with TRBD1 matching over 9 bases. CDR1 and CDR2 from the germline V gene are MGHDK and SYGVNS. CDR3 length equals 14 residues. V gave up 6 bases and J gave up 4 bases; unmatched junction bases: 7. The CDR3 reads CASSAGTGNYEQYF. CDR3 sequence (DNA): TGTGCCAGCAGCGCCGGGACAGGGAATTACGAGCAGTACTTC.

V gene TRBV2 combines with J gene TRBJ2-6; D possibly corresponds to TRBD2 (5 bases). This CDR3 has 15 amino acids. Germline CDR1 and CDR2: SNHLY and FYNNEI. V lost 4 bases to trimming and J lost 2 bases, with 9 bases between them. CDR3 residues: CASSVSGTGANVLTF. In DNA, the CDR3 is TGTGCCAGCAGTGTTTCCGGGACTGGGGCCAACGTCCTGACTTTC.

This sequence joins TRBV5-1 and TRBJ1-1, with 7 bases aligning to TRBD1. CDR1 is SGHRS and CDR2 is YFSETQ in the germline V gene. The CDR3 extends over 14 amino acids. J lost 1 base, V lost 7 bases, and 7 bases had no gene match. The CDR3 bases are TGCGCCAGCCAAGGGGGCGTTGGGAACACTGAAGCTTTCTTT. Protein product: CASQGGVGNTEAFF.

This clone was counted a few times. The chain joins TRBV13 to TRBJ2-5; TRBD2 agrees at 9 bases. The germline gives CDR1 PRHDT, CDR2 FYEKMQ (reference sequence). The CDR3 sequence is 14 residues long. After removal of 1 base from V and 5 bases from J, the junction contained 2 bases not matched to a gene. The CDR3 sequence: CASSLVAGVETQYF. The CDR3 bases are TGTGCCAGCAGCTTAGTAGCGGGAGTTGAGACCCAGTACTTC. The complete variable domain, with remaining parts taken from reference TRBV13 and TRBJ2-5, reads AAGVIQSPRHLIKEKRETATLKCYPIPRHDTVYWYQQGPGQDPQFLISFYEKMQSDKGSIPDRFSAQQFSDYHSELNMSSLELGDSALYFCASSLVAGVETQYFGPGTRLLVL.

This clone has just a few counts. The V call is TRBV2, the J call TRBJ1-3; possible D gene TRBD1, 5 bases. V lost 0 bases, J lost 3 bases, and 12 bases lay in between. From germline, CDR1 is SNHLY and CDR2 FYNNEI. This CDR3 region has 16 residues. The CDR3 DNA reads as TGTGCCAGCAGTGAAGCGGCAGGGCCCCTTGGAAACACCATATATTTT. It yields the protein CASSEAAGPLGNTIYF.

The chain recombines TRBV7-7 with TRBJ2-1, with 15 bases aligning to TRBD2. The CDR3 covers 13 residues. Germline assignment: CDR1 SSHAT and CDR2 FNYEAQ (reference sequence). V shed 8 bases and J 7 bases; nucleotides not matched to a gene: 0. The CDR3 sequence: CASGLAGGNEQFF. The CDR3 DNA reads as TGTGCCAGCGGACTAGCGGGGGGGAATGAGCAGTTCTTC. Filled out from reference TRBV7-7 and TRBJ2-1, the complete variable domain reads GAGVSQSPRYKVTKRGQDVTLRCDPISSHATLYWYQQALGQGPEFLTYFNYEAQPDKSGLPSDRFSAERPEGSISTLTIQRTEQRDSAMYRCASGLAGGNEQFFGPGTRLTVL.

V and J are TRBV19 and TRBJ1-5, with no clear D. Germline assignment: CDR1 LNHDA and CDR2 SQIVND (reference sequence). There are 17 residues in the CDR3. The V and J ends lost 5 bases and 0 bases respectively, with 17 bases between them. As DNA, the CDR3 is TGTGCCAGTAGTCCCTCAGTGGCCCTTTATAGCAATCAGCCCCAGCATTTT. It translates to CASSPSVALYSNQPQHF.

This clone was counted a few times. V is TRBV23-1 and J is TRBJ2-7, with 8 nucleotides matching TRBD1. TRBV23-1 is an ORF; its function is uncertain. This CDR3 is built from 18 residues. V trimming: 0 bases; J trimming: 4 bases; junction bases outside the gene matches: 14. The CDR3, as DNA: TGCGCCAGCAGTCAATCGGAGTGGAAAGACAGGGGCGTATACGAGCAGTACTTC. Its protein product is CASSQSEWKDRGVYEQYF.

The chain employs TRBV5-6 and TRBJ1-1; 10 nucleotides match TRBD1. Germline-derived CDR1 and CDR2 are SGHDT and YYEEEE. V lost 4 bases and J lost 5; bases outside the gene matches: 8. The CDR3 has 15 residues. CDR3 DNA: TGTGCCAGCAGCCCGGGACAGGGGTTAAGAACTGAAGCTTTCTTT. Protein sequence: CASSPGQGLRTEAFF.

The chain carries TRBV5-1 and TRBJ2-3; 11 bases align to TRBD2. Losses at the gene ends were 2 bases for V and 2 bases for J; bases not matched to a gene: 4. CDR1 and CDR2 from the germline V gene are SGHRS and YFSETQ. CDR3 length equals 16 residues. The CDR3 DNA follows: TGCGCCAGCAGCTTCACTAGCGGGGGATCCACAGATACGCAGTATTTT. It yields the protein CASSFTSGGSTDTQYF.

The chain employs TRBV7-9 and TRBJ2-7; 13 bases align to TRBD2. Germline V gene data show CDR1 as SEHNR and CDR2 as FQNEAQ (reference sequence). V lost 5 bases and J lost 2; bases outside the gene matches: 3. CDR3 size: 15 residues. This CDR3 is CASSPGLAGTYEQYF. The DNA of the CDR3 is TGTGCCAGCAGCCCGGGACTAGCGGGAACCTACGAGCAGTACTTC.

The V gene is TRBV6-5, the J gene TRBJ2-7; D possibly corresponds to TRBD2 (5 bases). The CDR3 is 14 amino acids. V lost 0 bases and J 5 bases, leaving 11 bases between the germline ends. CDR1 is MNHEY, CDR2 SVGAGI, per germline. The CDR3 DNA reads as TGTGCCAGCAGTTACTCGAGGGTACCGAACGAGCAGTACTTC. The encoded protein is CASSYSRVPNEQYF.

The J gene is TRBJ2-7, the V gene TRBV11-2; 15 bases map to TRBD2. The CDR3 covers 18 residues. The germline V gene has CDR1 SGHAT and CDR2 FQNNGV. V lost 5 bases to trimming and J lost 6 bases; unmatched junction nucleotides: 14. For the CDR3, the DNA is TGTGCCAGCAGCACCCGGGGGGTAATGGGACTAGCGGGAGGCGAGCAGTACTTC. Encoded protein: CASSTRGVMGLAGGEQYF.